One and the same sample provided the 31 T cell receptor beta chains below, sequenced in a study of shared clonotypes between healthy human individuals. The data were produced by immunoSEQ multiplex PCR, yet TCRdb's version contains in-frame clones alone and is incomplete. The data contain some 980,000 clones, 76% of them singletons. The sequencing sample was made of memory CD4+ T cells sorted from blood. Sample subset: CD45RA-negative fraction. Receptors originate from a man between 18 and 35 years old in good health.

This sequence joins TRBV18 and TRBJ2-2; D ambiguous. The V gene lost 3 bases and the J gene lost 2 bases, with 10 bases spanning the gap. The germline V gene encodes CDR1 KGHSH and CDR2 LQKENI. The CDR3 extends over 15 amino acids. CDR3 amino acids: CASSPTQTNTGELFF. CDR3 nucleotide sequence: TGTGCCAGCTCACCCACACAAACCAACACCGGGGAGCTGTTTTTT.

This clone was counted ten times or more. The V call is TRBV29-1, the J call TRBJ2-1; D gene unclear. From germline, CDR1 is SQVTM and CDR2 ANQGSEA. The length of the CDR3 is 11 residues. V was shortened by 3 bases and J by 7 bases, with 7 bases between the two germline ends. The CDR3, as DNA: TGCAGCGTTGAGTGGGTAAATGAGCAGTTCTTC. The encoded protein is CSVEWVNEQFF.

The chain couples TRBV28 to TRBJ1-3; 8 positions match TRBD1. Germline lookup yields CDR1 MDHEN and CDR2 SYDVKM. Trimming at V came to 3 bases and at J to 15 bases, leaving 4 bases not matched to a gene. The CDR3 totals 11 residues. CDR3 amino acids: CASSFQDRAYF. The CDR3 DNA sequence: TGTGCCAGCAGTTTCCAGGACAGGGCATATTTT. The full variable domain, completed using reference TRBV28 and TRBJ1-3, is DVKVTQSSRYLVKRTGEKVFLECVQDMDHENMFWYRQDPGLGLRLIYFSYDVKMKEKGDIPEGYSVSREKKERFSLILESASTNQTSMYLCASSFQDRAYFGEGSWLTVV.

Note on this clone: The same CDR3 arises from other DNA sequences in this sample as well. The V and J genes are TRBV5-1 and TRBJ2-1, with D hard to call. Germline values: CDR1 SGHRS, CDR2 YFSETQ. The length of the CDR3 is 14 residues. V lost 2 bases and J 0 bases, leaving 6 bases between the germline ends. CDR3 nucleotides: TGCGCCAGCAGCTTAGGAGTCTCCTACAATGAGCAGTTCTTC. This codes for CASSLGVSYNEQFF.

The V and J genes are TRBV10-3 and TRBJ1-3; D not resolved. From germline, CDR1 is ENHRY and CDR2 SYGVKD. There are 15 residues in the CDR3. V lost 3 bases and J 0 bases, leaving 9 bases between the germline ends. DNA for the CDR3: TGTGCCATCAGTGATACCAGCCTCTCTGGAAACACCATATATTTT. This encodes CAISDTSLSGNTIYF.

The CDR3 DNA reads TGCGCCAGCAGCTTGGAGACGAGTTTGGCCCAGTACTTC. Translating it yields CASSLETSLAQYF. V usage is TRBV5-1 and J usage is TRBJ2-5; unclear D gene. The CDR3 is 13 residues long. V was trimmed by 0 bases and J by 9 bases, leaving 12 bases between them. From germline, CDR1 is SGHRS and CDR2 YFSETQ.

The chain is built from TRBV18 and TRBJ2-5, with 9 bases matching TRBD2. Germline loops: CDR1 KGHSH, CDR2 LQKENI. There are 14 residues in the CDR3. V lost 6 bases to trimming and J lost 5 bases; unmatched junction nucleotides: 7. In nucleotides, the CDR3 is TGTGCCAGCTCTCCTGCCCTAGCGGGGGAGACCCAGTACTTC. Translating gives CASSPALAGETQYF.

This sequence joins TRBV28 and TRBJ1-5; D remains unclear. Germline assignment: CDR1 MDHEN and CDR2 SYDVKM. CDR3 length: 15 residues. V dropped 6 bases and J dropped 2 bases, with 14 bases sitting between them. This CDR3 reads CASSSPLRGNQPQHF. CDR3 bases: TGTGCCAGCAGCTCCCCTCTGAGAGGCAATCAGCCCCAGCATTTT. The variable domain in full, with the rest retrieved from reference TRBV28 and TRBJ1-5, is DVKVTQSSRYLVKRTGEKVFLECVQDMDHENMFWYRQDPGLGLRLIYFSYDVKMKEKGDIPEGYSVSREKKERFSLILESASTNQTSMYLCASSSPLRGNQPQHFGDGTRLSIL.

V gene TRBV2 combines with J gene TRBJ2-7; a possible D gene is TRBD2 (6 bases). This CDR3 has 14 residues. Trimming removed 4 bases from V and 10 bases from J, with 20 bases in between. Germline values: CDR1 SNHLY, CDR2 FYNNEI. CDR3: CASSGSSAIISQYF. The CDR3 DNA sequence: TGTGCCAGCAGTGGATCTAGCGCCATAATTTCTCAGTACTTC.

Concerning this clone itself: A far larger clone is off by one base, so a read error is likely. The chain combines TRBV28 with TRBJ2-5; the D gene is possibly TRBD1 (6 bases). The germline V gene encodes CDR1 MDHEN and CDR2 SYDVKM. V was clipped by 6 bases and J by 2 bases, with 10 bases between them. The CDR3 covers 13 residues. The CDR3 DNA follows: TGTGCCAGCAGCTACAGGGTTCAAGAGACCCAGTACTTC. It specifies CASSYRVQETQYF.

This clone was observed a handful of times. This sequence joins TRBV5-4 and TRBJ1-2; D is ambiguous. Trimming took 4 bases from V and 2 from J, leaving 21 bases between them. This CDR3 has 17 amino acids. Germline V gene lookup returns CDR1 SGHNT and CDR2 YYREEE (reference sequence). CDR3 in amino acids: CASSLGSRGKGNYGYTF. CDR3 nucleotides: TGTGCCAGCAGCCTGGGGAGTCGGGGAAAGGGCAACTATGGCTACACCTTC. Full variable domain (missing parts from reference TRBV5-4 and TRBJ1-2): ETGVTQSPTHLIKTRGQQVTLRCSSQSGHNTVSWYQQALGQGPQFIFQYYREEENGRGNFPPRFSGLQFPNYSSELNVNALELDDSALYLCASSLGSRGKGNYGYTFGSGTRLTVV.

This chain connects TRBV5-1 to TRBJ2-6, with D perhaps given as TRBD1 or TRBD2 (5 bases each). CDR1 is SGHRS, CDR2 YFSETQ, per germline. The CDR3 runs 16 residues. The germline V and J ends were trimmed by 3 bases and 0 bases, with 10 bases remaining between them. CDR3 nucleotide sequence: TGCGCCAGCAGCTGGGACGGTAGCTCTGGGGCCAACGTCCTGACTTTC. This sequence encodes CASSWDGSSGANVLTF.

Comments on this clone: In the same sample, other DNA sequences code for this CDR3. V usage is TRBV5-1 and J usage is TRBJ2-5; D unresolved. Looked up from germline, CDR1 is SGHRS and CDR2 is YFSETQ. The CDR3 has 13 amino acids. The V and J ends lost 0 bases and 2 bases respectively, with 5 bases between them. CDR3 residues: CASSLGRQETQYF. As DNA, the CDR3 is TGCGCCAGCAGCTTGGGCAGACAAGAGACCCAGTACTTC.

CDR3 DNA: TGTGCCAGCAGCACCCGTCTAGCGGGAAGCCCTTTCGAGCAGTACTTC. It yields the protein CASSTRLAGSPFEQYF. V is TRBV21-1 and J is TRBJ2-7; TRBD2, the table's D call, was not compared with the DNA. TRBV21-1 is a listed pseudogene. This CDR3 region has 16 residues.

V is TRBV2 and J is TRBJ2-1; D unresolved. Trimming left V 1 base short and J 10 bases short, with 5 bases between. The germline V gene encodes CDR1 SNHLY and CDR2 FYNNEI. There are 11 residues in the CDR3. Written as DNA, the CDR3 is TGTGCCAGCAGTGAAGTTTTAGAGCAGTTCTTC. Translating gives CASSEVLEQFF. The full variable domain, with the rest looked up from reference TRBV2 and TRBJ2-1, is EPEVTQTPSHQVTQMGQEVILRCVPISNHLYFYWYRQILGQKVEFLVSFYNNEISEKSEIFDDQFSVERPDGSNFTLKIRSTKLEDSAMYFCASSEVLEQFFGPGTRLTVL.

V is TRBV13 and J is TRBJ2-2; D is unclear. V was cut by 0 bases and J by 3 bases, with 17 bases left in between. CDR3 length equals 18 residues. Germline CDR1 reads PRHDT; CDR2 reads FYEKMQ (reference sequence). The DNA for the CDR3 is TGTGCCAGCAGCTTAGGCGGTCGGACCCGAGGCGACACCGGGGAGCTGTTTTTT. Amino acids: CASSLGGRTRGDTGELFF.

J is TRBJ1-2 and V is TRBV10-3; tentatively, D is TRBD1 (5 bases). The CDR3 has 14 amino acids. Germline CDR1 is ENHRY and CDR2 is SYGVKD. Between the trimmed V and J ends, which lost 5 bases and 6 bases, there was a span of 16 bases. CDR3 residues: CAISFQGMGDGYTF. The CDR3 nucleotides are TGTGCCATCAGTTTTCAGGGTATGGGGGATGGCTACACCTTC.

This sequence joins TRBV27 and TRBJ1-4, with 9 positions matching TRBD1. The germline CDR1 and CDR2 sequences are MNHEY and SMNVEV (reference sequence). There are 15 residues in the CDR3. V shed 5 bases and J 5 bases; nucleotides not matched to a gene: 6. The CDR3 spells CASSLAGQGNEKLFF. DNA for the CDR3: TGTGCCAGCAGTCTAGCGGGACAGGGAAATGAAAAACTGTTTTTT.

The chain is built from TRBV23-1 and TRBJ2-7; D not resolved. TRBV23-1 carries the ORF label, with uncertain function. This CDR3 comprises 12 residues. Trimming removed 8 bases at V and 4 bases at J, with 12 bases between. This CDR3 reads CASFPSEYEQYF. CDR3 sequence (DNA): TGCGCCAGCTTTCCCTCGGAGTACGAGCAGTACTTC.

The DNA of the CDR3 is TGTGCCAGCAGCACCGGGAACATTCGAGAAGAGACCCAGTACTTC. It specifies CASSTGNIREETQYF. This chain joins TRBV7-9 and TRBJ2-5; D perhaps matches TRBD2 (5 bases). The ends were cut back, 5 bases at V and 3 bases at J, with 16 bases in the middle. This CDR3 comprises 15 residues. The V gene's germline CDR1 is SEHNR and CDR2 FQNEAQ (reference sequence).

V usage is TRBV7-8 and J usage is TRBJ2-7; TRBD1 matches 7 bases. Germline CDR1 is SGHVS and CDR2 is FQNEAQ. The CDR3 contains 15 residues. The junction had 9 bases not matched to a gene; V was cut back by 5 bases and J by 2 bases. The CDR3 region is CASSVNRDSAYEQYF. The CDR3 DNA reads as TGTGCCAGCAGCGTGAACCGGGACAGCGCCTACGAGCAGTACTTC.

This chain connects TRBV6-1 to TRBJ2-7, with 9 bases that match TRBD1. The CDR3 spans 16 residues. The germline gives CDR1 MNHNS, CDR2 SASEGT. Trimming removed 2 bases from V and 1 base from J; junction bases left unmatched: 6. Written as DNA, the CDR3 is TGTGCCAGCAGTGAAAATGACAGGGGGGCATCCTACGAGCAGTACTTC. Amino acid sequence: CASSENDRGASYEQYF.

The table lists this clone with a few counts. The chain couples TRBV2 to TRBJ1-6; D perhaps matches TRBD1 (5 bases). The germline gives CDR1 SNHLY, CDR2 FYNNEI. The CDR3 is 12 residues long. The V and J ends lost 7 bases and 13 bases respectively, with 14 bases between them. CDR3 nucleotides: TGTGCCAGCACTAGGGGAAGCGCGCCCCTCCACTTT. Translation: CASTRGSAPLHF.

The chain carries TRBV18 and TRBJ2-1, with 10 bases that match TRBD2. V shed 6 bases and J 3 bases; nucleotides not matched to a gene: 5. CDR3 size: 15 residues. The V gene's germline CDR1 is KGHSH and CDR2 LQKENI. The CDR3 loop is CASSPLAGVYNEQFF. The CDR3 region has the DNA TGTGCCAGCTCGCCCCTAGCGGGAGTCTACAATGAGCAGTTCTTC. Drawing the rest from reference TRBV18 and TRBJ2-1, the complete variable domain is NAGVMQNPRHLVRRRGQEARLRCSPMKGHSHVYWYRQLPEEGLKFMVYLQKENIIDESGMPKERFSAEFPKEGPSILRIQQVVRGDSAAYFCASSPLAGVYNEQFFGPGTRLTVL.

V usage is TRBV5-1 and J usage is TRBJ1-6; D not certain. V was shortened by 0 bases and J by 8 bases, with 12 bases between the two germline ends. The CDR3 loop spans 15 amino acids. Germline CDR1 SGHRS, CDR2 YFSETQ. The CDR3 sequence: CASSLVGLADSPLHF. For the CDR3, the DNA is TGCGCCAGCAGCTTGGTTGGCTTGGCGGATTCACCCCTCCACTTT.

The chain carries TRBV6-1 and TRBJ2-3, with 8 bases fitting TRBD1. Trimming at V came to 6 bases and at J to 6 bases, leaving 11 bases not matched to a gene. This CDR3 region has 15 residues. In germline, CDR1 is MNHNS, CDR2 SASEGT. The CDR3: CASRPSGTGGDTQYF. The CDR3 nucleotides are TGTGCCAGCAGACCCTCCGGGACAGGAGGGGATACGCAGTATTTT.

The chain links TRBV5-1 to TRBJ2-4, with D possibly being TRBD1 or TRBD2 (5 bases each). Per the germline V gene, CDR1 is SGHRS and CDR2 is YFSETQ. V dropped 3 bases and J dropped 8 bases, with 18 bases sitting between them. The CDR3 runs to 15 residues. The CDR3 bases are TGCGCCAGCAGCTCAACCAACCAAGGGACGGACATTCAGTACTTC. Encoded protein: CASSSTNQGTDIQYF.

V is TRBV7-8 and J is TRBJ2-1; D tentatively reads TRBD1 or TRBD2 (6 bases each). The CDR3 is 15 amino acids. The V gene lost 2 bases and the J gene lost 8 bases, with 16 bases spanning the gap. CDR1 is SGHVS and CDR2 is FQNEAQ in the germline V gene. The CDR3 DNA is TGTGCCAGCAGCTTAAATTGGGGGGCCTTGGATGAGCAGTTCTTC. As protein: CASSLNWGALDEQFF.

In its sample, this clone was seen once. J is TRBJ2-2 and V is TRBV5-1; a weak D match, TRBD1 (7 bases). The V end was cut by 7 bases, the J end by 2 bases, with 12 bases between. The CDR3 spans 14 residues. CDR1 and CDR2 from the germline V gene are SGHRS and YFSETQ. In DNA, the CDR3 is TGCGCCAGCCGGCGGGACAGCAACACCGGGGAGCTGTTTTTT. This gives the protein CASRRDSNTGELFF.

The chain recombines TRBV4-2 with TRBJ2-2, with 9 bases that match TRBD2. This CDR3 contains 16 residues. Trimming at V came to 0 bases and at J to 3 bases, leaving 2 bases not matched to a gene. CDR1 is LGHNA and CDR2 is YNFKEQ in the germline V gene. The CDR3 coding sequence is TGTGCCAGCAGCCAAGATTGGACTAGCGACACCGGGGAGCTGTTTTTT. Translated: CASSQDWTSDTGELFF.

The table lists this clone with a few counts. The gene calls are TRBV29-1 and TRBJ2-7, with D perhaps TRBD1 or TRBD2 (6 bases each). V was trimmed by 4 bases and J by 4 bases, leaving 14 bases between them. In germline, CDR1 is SQVTM, CDR2 ANQGSEA. This CDR3 has 13 residues. The CDR3 bases are TGCAGCGTTGCGGACCGAGGGGGGTACGAGCAGTACTTC. Translating gives CSVADRGGYEQYF.